These 20 T cell receptor beta chains share one sample of origin, sequenced in a study of blood T cell repertoires in COVID-19. Only in-frame clones appear in the TCRdb table, and some are missing; sequencing was by immunoSEQ multiplex PCR. Of 200,000 to 300,000 clones in the sample, about 88% were seen once. The material sequenced was peripheral blood. The receptors stem from a woman aged 70 to 79 with active or convalescent COVID-19.

The chain couples TRBV14 to TRBJ1-2, with D maybe TRBD1 (6 bases). The CDR3 sequence is 15 residues long. Germline CDR1 and CDR2: SGHDN and FVKESK. Trimming took off 4 bases at V and 2 bases at J, with 14 bases between the two ends. The chain's CDR3 is CASSPPQGMNYGYTF. In DNA, the CDR3 is TGTGCCAGCAGCCCCCCTCAGGGGATGAACTATGGCTACACCTTC.

In its sample, this clone was seen a few times. The chain couples TRBV11-2 to TRBJ1-2; possibly TRBD1 for D (5 bases). Per germline, CDR1 SGHAT and CDR2 FQNNGV. The CDR3 is 14 amino acids. Trimming pared 1 base from V and 4 bases from J, leaving 10 bases between. The CDR3 sequence: CASSLVDRSYGYTF. Here the CDR3 DNA reads TGTGCCAGCAGCTTAGTTGACAGATCCTATGGCTACACCTTC.

The sample holds many counts of this clone. V and J are TRBV5-5 and TRBJ1-2; 7 nucleotides align to TRBD1. Germline values: CDR1 SGHKS, CDR2 YYEKEE (reference sequence). The CDR3 length is 16 residues. The junction had 12 bases not matched to a gene; V was cut back by 2 bases and J by 5 bases. The CDR3 reads CASSLGDSRQSYGYTF. The DNA of the CDR3 is TGTGCCAGCAGCTTAGGGGACAGCCGCCAAAGTTATGGCTACACCTTC. The full variable domain, with the rest looked up from reference TRBV5-5 and TRBJ1-2, is DAGVTQSPTHLIKTRGQQVTLRCSPISGHKSVSWYQQVLGQGPQFIFQYYEKEERGRGNFPDRFSARQFPNYSSELNVNALLLGDSALYLCASSLGDSRQSYGYTFGSGTRLTVV.

The genes are TRBV2 and TRBJ1-1; D not resolved. The V end lost 8 bases, the J end lost 6 bases, and 10 bases lay between the germline ends. CDR3 length equals 11 residues. Germline CDR1 reads SNHLY; CDR2 reads FYNNEI. This chain's CDR3 is CASGRLAEAFF. The DNA of the CDR3 is TGTGCCAGCGGGAGACTTGCTGAAGCTTTCTTT. Full variable domain (remainder filled in from reference TRBV2 and TRBJ1-1): EPEVTQTPSHQVTQMGQEVILRCVPISNHLYFYWYRQILGQKVEFLVSFYNNEISEKSEIFDDQFSVERPDGSNFTLKIRSTKLEDSAMYFCASGRLAEAFFGQGTRLTVV.

The chain couples TRBV9 to TRBJ1-4, with 8 bases identical to TRBD1. Losses at the gene ends were 3 bases for V and 4 bases for J; bases not matched to a gene: 14. Germline V lookup: CDR1 SGDLS, CDR2 YYNGEE. The CDR3 covers 18 residues. This CDR3 is CASSASPRGRSDNEKLFF. The CDR3, as DNA: TGTGCCAGCAGCGCCTCCCCCAGGGGGCGGTCTGATAATGAAAAACTGTTTTTT.

This clone was seen only once. This chain uses TRBV24-1 with TRBJ2-3; D is perhaps TRBD1 (5 bases). CDR3 length equals 16 residues. Germline CDR1 is KGHDR and CDR2 is SFDVKD. V gave up 3 bases and J gave up 4 bases, with 16 bases separating them. CDR3 sequence: CATSDPGPKGADTQYF. CDR3 bases: TGTGCCACCAGTGATCCGGGTCCAAAAGGGGCAGATACGCAGTATTTT.

This rearrangement joins TRBV27 to TRBJ2-7; D possibly corresponds to TRBD2 (5 bases). V lost 2 bases, J lost 3 bases, and 14 bases lay in between. Germline assignment: CDR1 MNHEY and CDR2 SMNVEV (reference sequence). The CDR3 is made up of 15 amino acids. The CDR3: CASSLEPGLSYEQYF. The CDR3 coding sequence is TGTGCCAGCAGTTTAGAACCTGGACTGAGCTACGAGCAGTACTTC.

V is TRBV24-1 and J is TRBJ2-1, with D perhaps matching TRBD2 (7 bases). CDR3 length equals 18 residues. With 3 bases removed from V and 3 bases from J, the gap between germline ends came to 20 bases. The germline CDR1 and CDR2 sequences are KGHDR and SFDVKD. CDR3 sequence: CATSDTDGQRGFYNEQFF. As DNA, the CDR3 is TGTGCCACCAGTGATACCGACGGACAGCGGGGTTTCTACAATGAGCAGTTCTTC.

Here the CDR3 reads CASSKLAGSYEQYF. The CDR3 coding sequence is TGTGCCAGCAGTAAACTGGCGGGCTCCTACGAGCAGTACTTC. This chain uses TRBV6-2 or TRBV6-3 with TRBJ2-7, with a possible D match to TRBD2 (5 bases). The ends were cut back, 5 bases at V and 0 bases at J, with 11 bases in the middle. This CDR3 is 14 amino acids long. CDR1 and CDR2 from the germline V gene are MNHEY and SVGEGT.

Details on this clone: Within the sample, other DNA sequences also encode this same CDR3. The CDR3 region is CASSLGGNYGYTF. The CDR3 bases are TGTGCCAGCAGTTTGGGCGGGAACTATGGCTACACCTTC. The chain joins TRBV12-3 or TRBV12-4 to TRBJ1-2; D gene ambiguous. V lost 3 bases and J 2 bases, leaving 7 bases between the germline ends. This CDR3 is 13 amino acids long.

The CDR3 DNA follows: TGTGCCAGCCTGCTCGGAGTCGGGAACACTGAAGCTTTCTTT. This gives the protein CASLLGVGNTEAFF. The chain links TRBV7-9 to TRBJ1-1; D is unresolved. V dropped 8 bases and J dropped 1 base, with 14 bases sitting between them. Germline V lookup: CDR1 SEHNR, CDR2 FQNEAQ (reference sequence). This CDR3 is built from 14 residues. Full variable domain (missing parts from reference TRBV7-9 and TRBJ1-1): DTGVSQNPRHKITKRGQNVTFRCDPISEHNRLYWYRQTLGQGPEFLTYFQNEAQLEKSRLLSDRFSAERPKGSFSTLEIQRTEQGDSAMYLCASLLGVGNTEAFFGQGTRLTVV.

This clone was counted many times. V gene TRBV6-5 combines with J gene TRBJ1-1; D perhaps matches TRBD1 (6 bases). In germline, CDR1 is MNHEY, CDR2 SVGAGI. There are 14 residues in the CDR3. The V and J ends lost 0 bases and 5 bases respectively, with 10 bases between them. The CDR3 coding sequence is TGTGCCAGCAGTTACTCTCAGGGGCAGACTGAAGCTTTCTTT. Residues: CASSYSQGQTEAFF.

In DNA, the CDR3 is TGTGCCAGCAGCAAACAGGGCACTGAAGCTTTCTTT. Its translation: CASSKQGTEAFF. The V gene is TRBV27, the J gene TRBJ1-1, with D perhaps TRBD1 (6 bases). Germline CDR1 is MNHEY and CDR2 is SMNVEV (reference sequence). V lost 6 bases to trimming and J lost 4 bases, with 9 bases between them. The CDR3 has 12 amino acids.

The V and J genes are TRBV9 and TRBJ2-1; 7 nucleotides match TRBD1. CDR3 length: 16 amino acids. Germline trimming cut 4 bases from V and 2 bases from J; bases unmatched to any gene: 9. Germline V CDR1 and CDR2: SGDLS, YYNGEE. The CDR3 coding sequence is TGTGCCAGCAGCCCCGAGGAGACAGGGCCCTACAATGAGCAGTTCTTC. Its protein is CASSPEETGPYNEQFF.

The chain combines TRBV4-3 with TRBJ1-1; D is uncertain. V was clipped by 2 bases and J by 7 bases, with 11 bases between them. Germline V CDR1 and CDR2: LGHNA, YSLEER. The CDR3 is 13 residues long. CDR3 bases: TGCGCCAGCAGCCAAAACGGAGGTCTTGAAGCTTTCTTT. Amino acid sequence: CASSQNGGLEAFF.

The V call is TRBV6-5, the J call TRBJ2-7; 9 positions match TRBD1. CDR1 is MNHEY, CDR2 SVGAGI, per germline. Trimming removed 8 bases from V and 4 bases from J; junction bases left unmatched: 6. The CDR3 is 13 amino acids. The CDR3 spells CASLDRGIYEQYF. The CDR3 DNA is TGTGCCAGCCTCGACAGGGGGATTTACGAGCAGTACTTC.

This chain links TRBV4-3 with TRBJ1-6, with TRBD1 as a possible D gene (5 bases). This CDR3 is 17 amino acids long. The V end was cut by 0 bases, the J end by 7 bases, with 16 bases between. Germline V gene sequence: CDR1 LGHNA, CDR2 YSLEER. The CDR3 region is CASSQDLFASGNSPLHF. In DNA, the CDR3 is TGCGCCAGCAGCCAAGATCTTTTCGCCTCAGGGAATTCACCCCTCCACTTT.

The V call is TRBV11-3, the J call TRBJ2-2, with D uncertain. Trimming removed 3 bases from V and 6 bases from J, with 8 bases in between. Per germline, CDR1 SGHNT and CDR2 YENEEA. This CDR3 comprises 13 residues. The CDR3 DNA is TGTGCCAGCAGCTTTAGGCAGGCCGGGGAGCTGTTTTTT. Translation gives CASSFRQAGELFF.

This chain uses TRBV6-5 with TRBJ2-1; TRBD2 might be the D (6 bases). Deletions cut 4 bases from V and 9 bases from J, with 22 bases between. CDR3 length: 16 amino acids. Germline V lookup: CDR1 MNHEY, CDR2 SVGAGI. This CDR3 is CASSSARRGREGEQFF. The CDR3 DNA reads as TGTGCCAGCAGTTCGGCACGGCGGGGCCGGGAAGGTGAGCAGTTCTTC.

The chain couples TRBV7-9 to TRBJ1-1, with 7 bases lining up with TRBD1. Trimming at V came to 5 bases and at J to 5 bases, leaving 8 bases not matched to a gene. CDR1 SEHNR and CDR2 FQNEAQ come from the germline V gene (reference sequence). The CDR3 spans 14 residues. CDR3 nucleotides: TGTGCCAGCAGCACGGGACAGTCTGCAACTGAAGCTTTCTTT. Encoded protein: CASSTGQSATEAFF.